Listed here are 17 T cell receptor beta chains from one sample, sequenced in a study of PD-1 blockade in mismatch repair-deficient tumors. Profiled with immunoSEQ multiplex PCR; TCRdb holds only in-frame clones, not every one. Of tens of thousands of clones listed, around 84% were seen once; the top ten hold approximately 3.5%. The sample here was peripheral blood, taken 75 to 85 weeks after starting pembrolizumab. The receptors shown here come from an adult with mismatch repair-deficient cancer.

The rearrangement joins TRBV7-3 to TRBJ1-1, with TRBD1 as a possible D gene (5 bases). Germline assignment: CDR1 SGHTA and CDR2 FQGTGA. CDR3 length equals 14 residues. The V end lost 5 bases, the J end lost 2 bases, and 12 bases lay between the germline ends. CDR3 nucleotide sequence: TGTGCCAGCAGCCCGGGACTGATTAACACTGAAGCTTTCTTT. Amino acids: CASSPGLINTEAFF.

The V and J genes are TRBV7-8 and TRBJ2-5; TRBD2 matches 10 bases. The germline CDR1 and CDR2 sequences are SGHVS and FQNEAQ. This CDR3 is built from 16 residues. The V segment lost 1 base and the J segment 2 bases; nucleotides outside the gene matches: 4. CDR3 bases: TGTGCCAGCAGCTTAGGCGCTAGCGGGAGTCAAGAGACCCAGTACTTC. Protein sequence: CASSLGASGSQETQYF.

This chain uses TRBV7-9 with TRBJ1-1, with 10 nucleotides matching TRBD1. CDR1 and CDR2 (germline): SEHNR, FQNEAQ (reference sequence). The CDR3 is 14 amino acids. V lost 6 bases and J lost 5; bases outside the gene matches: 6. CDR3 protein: CASRGTGEITEAFF. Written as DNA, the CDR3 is TGTGCCAGCAGGGGGACAGGGGAGATAACTGAAGCTTTCTTT.

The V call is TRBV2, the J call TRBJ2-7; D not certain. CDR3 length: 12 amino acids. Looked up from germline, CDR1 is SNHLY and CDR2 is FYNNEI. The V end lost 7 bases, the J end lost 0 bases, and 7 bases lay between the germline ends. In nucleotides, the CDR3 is TGTGCCAGCACACAGACCTCCTACGAGCAGTACTTC. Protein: CASTQTSYEQYF.

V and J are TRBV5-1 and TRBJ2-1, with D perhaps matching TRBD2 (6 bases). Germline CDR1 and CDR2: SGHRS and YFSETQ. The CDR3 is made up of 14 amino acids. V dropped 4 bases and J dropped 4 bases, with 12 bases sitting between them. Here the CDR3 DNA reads TGCGCCAGCAGCACCCCGGGGGTGTACAATGAGCAGTTCTTC. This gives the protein CASSTPGVYNEQFF.

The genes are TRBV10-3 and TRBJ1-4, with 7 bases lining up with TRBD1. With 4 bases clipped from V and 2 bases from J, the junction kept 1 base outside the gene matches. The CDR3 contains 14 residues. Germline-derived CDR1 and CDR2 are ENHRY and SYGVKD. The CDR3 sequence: CAISGTGTNEKLFF. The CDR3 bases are TGTGCCATCAGTGGGACAGGCACTAATGAAAAACTGTTTTTT.

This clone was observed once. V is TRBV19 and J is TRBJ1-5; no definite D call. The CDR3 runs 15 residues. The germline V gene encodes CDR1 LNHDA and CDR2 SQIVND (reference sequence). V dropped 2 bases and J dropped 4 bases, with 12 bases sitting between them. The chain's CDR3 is CASSILQNFNQPQHF. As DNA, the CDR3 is TGTGCCAGTAGTATACTCCAGAATTTTAATCAGCCCCAGCATTTT.

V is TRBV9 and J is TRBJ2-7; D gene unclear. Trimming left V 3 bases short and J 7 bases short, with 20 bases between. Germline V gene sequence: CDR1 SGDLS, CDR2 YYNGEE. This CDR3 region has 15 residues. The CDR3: CASSDKPSILTEQYF. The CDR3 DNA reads TGTGCCAGCAGCGACAAACCCTCCATCCTTACGGAGCAGTACTTC.

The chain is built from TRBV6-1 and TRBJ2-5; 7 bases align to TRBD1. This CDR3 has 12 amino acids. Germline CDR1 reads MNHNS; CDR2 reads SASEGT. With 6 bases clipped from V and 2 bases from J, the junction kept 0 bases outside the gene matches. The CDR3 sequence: CASSRGQETQYF. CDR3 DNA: TGTGCCAGCAGCAGGGGGCAAGAGACCCAGTACTTC.

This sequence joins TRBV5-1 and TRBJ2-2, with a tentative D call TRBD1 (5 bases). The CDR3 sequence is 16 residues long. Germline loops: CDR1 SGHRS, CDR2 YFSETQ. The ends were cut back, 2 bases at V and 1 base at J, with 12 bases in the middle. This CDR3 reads CASSFNQGQNTGELFF. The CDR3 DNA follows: TGCGCCAGCAGCTTTAATCAGGGTCAGAACACCGGGGAGCTGTTTTTT.

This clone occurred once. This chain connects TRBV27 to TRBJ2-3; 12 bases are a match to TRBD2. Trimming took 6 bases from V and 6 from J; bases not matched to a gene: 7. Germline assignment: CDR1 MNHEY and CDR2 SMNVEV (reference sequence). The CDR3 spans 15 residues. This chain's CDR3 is CASSSGLAGTDTQYF. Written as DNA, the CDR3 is TGTGCCAGCAGCTCCGGACTAGCGGGAACCGATACGCAGTATTTT.

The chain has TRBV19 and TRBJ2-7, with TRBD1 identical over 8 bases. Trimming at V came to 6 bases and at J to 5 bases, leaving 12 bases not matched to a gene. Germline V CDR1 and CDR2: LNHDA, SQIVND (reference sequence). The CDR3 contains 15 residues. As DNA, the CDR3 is TGTGCCAGTAGCCCGAAGATCGGACAGGGTAACGAGCAGTACTTC. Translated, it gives CASSPKIGQGNEQYF.

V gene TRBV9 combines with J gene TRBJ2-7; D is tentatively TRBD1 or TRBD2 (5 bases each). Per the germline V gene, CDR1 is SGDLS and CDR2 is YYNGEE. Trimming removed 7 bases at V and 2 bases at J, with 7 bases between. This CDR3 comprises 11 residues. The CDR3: CASGGAYEQYF. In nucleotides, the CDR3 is TGTGCCAGCGGGGGTGCCTACGAGCAGTACTTC.

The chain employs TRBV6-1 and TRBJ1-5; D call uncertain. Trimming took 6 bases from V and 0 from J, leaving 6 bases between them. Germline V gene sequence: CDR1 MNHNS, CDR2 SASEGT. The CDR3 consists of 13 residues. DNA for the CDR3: TGTGCCAGCAGACAGATTAGCAATCAGCCCCAGCATTTT. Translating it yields CASRQISNQPQHF.

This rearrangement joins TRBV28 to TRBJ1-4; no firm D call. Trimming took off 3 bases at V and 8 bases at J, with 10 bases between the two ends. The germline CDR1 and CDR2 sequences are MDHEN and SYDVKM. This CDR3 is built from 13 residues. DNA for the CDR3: TGTGCCAGCAGTTTGGGCAGTAGGGAAAAACTGTTTTTT. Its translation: CASSLGSREKLFF.

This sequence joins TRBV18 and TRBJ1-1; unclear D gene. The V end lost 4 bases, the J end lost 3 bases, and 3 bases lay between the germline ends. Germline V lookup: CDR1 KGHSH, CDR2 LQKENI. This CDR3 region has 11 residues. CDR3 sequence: CASSLDTEAFF. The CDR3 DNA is TGTGCCAGCTCACTAGACACTGAAGCTTTCTTT.

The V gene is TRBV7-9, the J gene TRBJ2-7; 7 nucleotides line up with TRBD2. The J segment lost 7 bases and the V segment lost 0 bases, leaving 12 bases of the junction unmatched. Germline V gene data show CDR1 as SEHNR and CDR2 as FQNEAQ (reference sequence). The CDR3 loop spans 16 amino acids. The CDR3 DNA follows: TGTGCCAGCAGCTTAGCCGGCGGGGGTGTGGTCGAAGAGCAGTACTTC. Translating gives CASSLAGGGVVEEQYF.